These T cell receptor beta chains were read from a single sample in a study of cytomegalovirus exposure and HLA in healthy donors. Clones were sequenced by immunoSEQ multiplex PCR, and TCRdb holds only the in-frame ones, with some missing. The table lists 220,000 or so clones. Sample: PBMCs. These receptors all stem from a girl aged 2-10 years in good health and CMV-seropositive. Both conserved end residues are part of each CDR3. D genes are given only for firm matches.

j_call d_call v_call cdr3_aa cdr3_nt
TRBJ1-1 TRBD1 TRBV7-9 CASSKGQGNTEAFF TGTGCCAGCAGCAAGGGACAGGGGAACACTGAAGCTTTCTTT
TRBJ1-2 TRBD1 TRBV29-1 CSVGPLGQETYGYTF TGCAGCGTTGGTCCATTGGGACAGGAGACCTATGGCTACACCTTC
TRBJ1-2 TRBD1 TRBV10-3 CAIRAAGGGYTF TGTGCCATCAGGGCAGCAGGGGGCGGCTACACCTTC
TRBJ2-3 NA TRBV5-6 CASSLEATDTQYF TGTGCCAGCAGCTTGGAAGCGACAGATACGCAGTATTTT
TRBJ2-1 NA TRBV5-1 CASSRVGAGEQFF TGCGCCAGCAGCCGGGTGGGGGCGGGTGAGCAGTTCTTC
TRBJ2-7 TRBD2 TRBV10-3 CAISAGLAGIHLVEQYF TGTGCCATCAGTGCTGGACTAGCGGGCATACATCTTGTCGAGCAGTACTTC
TRBJ2-3 TRBD1 TRBV19 CASTSLQGNSTDTQYF TGTGCCAGTACCTCACTACAGGGGAATAGCACAGATACGCAGTATTTT
TRBJ1-5 NA TRBV19 CASSINGAGQPQHF TGTGCCAGTAGTATCAATGGGGCCGGTCAGCCCCAGCATTTT
TRBJ2-7 TRBD1 TRBV5-1 CASSLDPTGSAYEQYF TGCGCCAGCAGCTTGGACCCGACAGGGTCGGCCTACGAGCAGTACTTC
TRBJ2-1 NA TRBV6-5 CASGQRGYEQFF TGTGCCAGCGGTCAAAGGGGCTATGAGCAGTTCTTC
TRBJ2-7 NA TRBV7-2 CASSFNRDFEQYF TGTGCCAGCAGCTTTAACCGGGACTTCGAGCAGTACTTC
TRBJ1-2 NA TRBV19 CASNSGDGYTF TGTGCCAGTAATTCAGGGGATGGCTACACCTTC
TRBJ2-5 TRBD1 TRBV19 CASSIGRTGTETQYF TGTGCCAGTAGTATCGGTCGGACAGGGACAGAGACCCAGTACTTC
TRBJ2-3 NA TRBV7-2 CASSPYSLADTQYF TGTGCCAGCAGCCCCTACTCCCTCGCGGATACGCAGTATTTT
TRBJ1-5 TRBD1 TRBV28 CASNLLGQGLQPQHF TGTGCCAGCAATCTTTTAGGACAGGGGCTTCAGCCCCAGCATTTT
TRBJ2-1 NA TRBV6-1 CASITSPSYNEQFF TGTGCCAGCATTACTAGCCCGTCCTACAATGAGCAGTTCTTC
TRBJ2-3 TRBD2 TRBV28 CASSLYGGSGPHFYTQYF TGTGCCAGCAGTTTATATGGCGGGAGCGGCCCACATTTTTATACGCAGTATTTT
TRBJ2-1 TRBD2 TRBV11-2 CASSPGLAGGSPYNEQFF TGTGCCAGCAGCCCGGGACTAGCGGGAGGTAGTCCCTACAATGAGCAGTTCTTC
TRBJ2-7 TRBD2 TRBV4-1 CASSQEGPVTSGSIEQYF TGCGCCAGCAGCCAAGAAGGCCCTGTCACTAGCGGGAGTATCGAGCAGTACTTC
TRBJ2-3 TRBD2 TRBV19 CASMDMAGGPQDTQYF TGTGCCAGTATGGATATGGCGGGAGGGCCTCAGGATACGCAGTATTTT
TRBJ1-1 TRBD1 TRBV5-1 CASSSAGQGGTEAFF TGCGCCAGCAGCTCGGCCGGACAGGGGGGTACTGAAGCTTTCTTT
TRBJ2-5 TRBD1 TRBV4-1 CASSRSLTGEETQYF TGCGCCAGCAGCCGAAGTCTGACAGGGGAAGAGACCCAGTACTTC
TRBJ2-3 TRBD2 TRBV10-1 CASRALAGGLGTDTQYF TGCGCCAGCAGAGCATTGGCGGGAGGATTAGGCACAGATACGCAGTATTTT
TRBJ2-1 NA TRBV28 CASSFSGNEQFF TGTGCCAGCAGTTTTTCGGGGAATGAGCAGTTCTTC
TRBJ2-4 TRBD2 TRBV5-6 CASSRGGPDIQYF TGTGCCAGCAGTCGGGGGGGCCCGGACATTCAGTACTTC
TRBJ2-7 NA TRBV7-6 CASSLGVGSSYEQYF TGTGCCAGCAGCTTAGGGGTGGGGAGCTCCTACGAGCAGTACTTC
TRBJ2-1 TRBD2 TRBV18 CASSPSGLASIHNEQFF TGTGCCAGCTCACCCTCAGGACTAGCGAGCATCCACAATGAGCAGTTCTTC
TRBJ2-7 TRBD2 TRBV5-4 CASSWGGSEQYF TGTGCCAGCAGCTGGGGGGGGAGCGAGCAGTACTTC
TRBJ2-1 NA TRBV27 CASTPIRGNNEQFF TGTGCCAGCACCCCCATACGCGGGAACAATGAGCAGTTCTTC
TRBJ2-4 NA TRBV18 CASSPPRVSAKNIQYF TGTGCCAGCTCACCACCGAGGGTGTCGGCCAAAAACATTCAGTACTTC
TRBJ2-7 TRBD2 TRBV4-1 CASSPGTTYEQYF TGCGCCAGCAGCCCCGGGACTACGTACGAGCAGTACTTC
TRBJ2-7 NA TRBV7-2 CASSGRSGDEQYF TGTGCCAGCAGCGGAAGGTCGGGGGACGAGCAGTACTTC
TRBJ1-5 NA TRBV6-7 CASSYARRGKPQHF TGTGCCAGCAGTTACGCCCGCCGAGGTAAGCCCCAGCATTTT
TRBJ2-7 TRBD1 TRBV10-1 CASSERPGQGAEQYF TGCGCCAGCAGTGAGCGACCGGGACAGGGAGCCGAGCAGTACTTC
TRBJ2-1 NA TRBV6-1 CASSQGGNFGQFF TGTGCCAGCAGCCAGGGGGGCAACTTCGGGCAGTTCTTC
TRBJ2-3 TRBD1 TRBV5-5 CASSPTGQYTDTQYF TGTGCCAGCAGCCCGACGGGACAGTACACAGATACGCAGTATTTT
TRBJ2-6 NA TRBV2 CASSEPGVGANVLTF TGTGCCAGCAGTGAACCCGGGGTCGGGGCCAACGTCCTGACTTTC
TRBJ2-7 TRBD1 TRBV29-1 CSVGTPDRVPQQYF TGCAGCGTTGGGACGCCGGACAGGGTTCCCCAGCAGTACTTC
TRBJ1-2 NA TRBV5-1 CASSQTTDNYGYTF TGCGCCAGCAGCCAAACGACAGATAACTATGGCTACACCTTC
TRBJ2-7 TRBD1 TRBV25-1 CASSDGDRAHEQYF TGTGCCAGCAGTGATGGGGACAGGGCGCACGAGCAGTACTTC
TRBJ1-1 NA TRBV6-5 CASRTGTRLVSFF TGTGCCAGCAGAACCGGGACACGGCTTGTTTCTTTCTTT
TRBJ2-3 TRBD2 TRBV7-6 CASSLGTAGGDTQYF TGTGCCAGCAGCTTAGGAACGGCGGGGGGGGATACGCAGTATTTT
TRBJ2-7 TRBD1 TRBV6-4 CASILRGNGPYEQYF TGTGCCAGCATCCTCAGGGGGAACGGACCCTACGAGCAGTACTTC
TRBJ2-3 TRBD2 TRBV18 CASSPRQGGADTQYF TGTGCCAGCTCACCCCGGCAGGGAGGGGCAGATACGCAGTATTTT
TRBJ1-4 NA TRBV27 CASSLNGRDQKLFF TGTGCCAGCAGTTTAAACGGGAGGGATCAGAAACTGTTTTTT